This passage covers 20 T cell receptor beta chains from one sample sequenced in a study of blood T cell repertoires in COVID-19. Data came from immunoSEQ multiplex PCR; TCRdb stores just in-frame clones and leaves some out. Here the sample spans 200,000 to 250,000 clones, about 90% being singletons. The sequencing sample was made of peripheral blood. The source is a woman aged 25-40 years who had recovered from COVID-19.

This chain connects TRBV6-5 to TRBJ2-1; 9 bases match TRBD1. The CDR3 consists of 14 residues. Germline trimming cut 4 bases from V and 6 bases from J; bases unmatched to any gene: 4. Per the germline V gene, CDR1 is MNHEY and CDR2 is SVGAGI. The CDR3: CASSSGQGTNEQFF. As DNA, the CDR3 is TGTGCCAGCAGTTCGGGACAGGGTACCAATGAGCAGTTCTTC.

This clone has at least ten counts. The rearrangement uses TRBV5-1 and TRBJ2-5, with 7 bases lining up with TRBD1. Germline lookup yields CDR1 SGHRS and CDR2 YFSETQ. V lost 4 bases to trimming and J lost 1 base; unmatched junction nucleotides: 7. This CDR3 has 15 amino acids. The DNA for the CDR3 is TGCGCCAGCAGCCAGAACGGGGACAGCCAAGAGACCCAGTACTTC. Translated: CASSQNGDSQETQYF.

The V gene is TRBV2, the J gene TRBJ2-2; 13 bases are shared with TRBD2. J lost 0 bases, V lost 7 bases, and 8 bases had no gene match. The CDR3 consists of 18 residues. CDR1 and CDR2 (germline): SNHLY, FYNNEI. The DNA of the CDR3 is TGTGCCAGCACCTTAACTAGCGGGGGGGCTGCGAACACCGGGGAGCTGTTTTTT. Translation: CASTLTSGGAANTGELFF. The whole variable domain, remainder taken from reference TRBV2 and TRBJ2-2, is EPEVTQTPSHQVTQMGQEVILRCVPISNHLYFYWYRQILGQKVEFLVSFYNNEISEKSEIFDDQFSVERPDGSNFTLKIRSTKLEDSAMYFCASTLTSGGAANTGELFFGEGSRLTVL.

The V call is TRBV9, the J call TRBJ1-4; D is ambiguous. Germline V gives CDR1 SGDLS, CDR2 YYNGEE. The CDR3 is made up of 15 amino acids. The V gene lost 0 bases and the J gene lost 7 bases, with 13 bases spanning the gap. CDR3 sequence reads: CASSVGEGVVEKLFF. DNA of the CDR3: TGTGCCAGCAGCGTAGGCGAGGGCGTTGTTGAAAAACTGTTTTTT.

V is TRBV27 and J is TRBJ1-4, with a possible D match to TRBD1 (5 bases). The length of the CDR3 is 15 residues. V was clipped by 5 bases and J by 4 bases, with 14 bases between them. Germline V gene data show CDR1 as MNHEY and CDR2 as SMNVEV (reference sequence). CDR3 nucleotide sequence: TGTGCCAGCAGTCCCTACTTCGGGGGTAATGAAAAACTGTTTTTT. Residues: CASSPYFGGNEKLFF.

For the CDR3, the DNA is TGTGCCGCGCGGACGACTAGCGGGGGTAATGAGCAGTTCTTC. It yields the protein CAARTTSGGNEQFF. This chain joins TRBV3-1 (or the pseudogene TRBV3-2) and TRBJ2-1; 12 nucleotides agree with TRBD2. Germline loops: CDR1 LGHDT, CDR2 YNNKEL (reference sequence). Trimming removed 11 bases from V and 7 bases from J; junction bases left unmatched: 9. This CDR3 has 14 amino acids.

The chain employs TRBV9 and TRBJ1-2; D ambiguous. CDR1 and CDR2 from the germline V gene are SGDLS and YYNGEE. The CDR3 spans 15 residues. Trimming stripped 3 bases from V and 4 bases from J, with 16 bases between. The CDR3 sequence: CASSEIPATVYGYTF. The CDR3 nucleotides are TGTGCCAGCAGCGAGATCCCCGCAACGGTCTATGGCTACACCTTC.

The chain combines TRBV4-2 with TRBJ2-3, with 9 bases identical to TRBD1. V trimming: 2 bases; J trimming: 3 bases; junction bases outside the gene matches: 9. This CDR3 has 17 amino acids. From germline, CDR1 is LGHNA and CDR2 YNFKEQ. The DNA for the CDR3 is TGTGCCAGCAGCCAAAAGGACAGGGGTGAAATAACAGATACGCAGTATTTT. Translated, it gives CASSQKDRGEITDTQYF.

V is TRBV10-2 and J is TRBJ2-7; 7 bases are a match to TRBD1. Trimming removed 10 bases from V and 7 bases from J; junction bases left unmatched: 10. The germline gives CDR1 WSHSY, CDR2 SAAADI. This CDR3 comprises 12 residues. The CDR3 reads CATSGTAREQYF. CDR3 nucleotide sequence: TGCGCCACATCAGGGACAGCCAGAGAGCAGTACTTC.

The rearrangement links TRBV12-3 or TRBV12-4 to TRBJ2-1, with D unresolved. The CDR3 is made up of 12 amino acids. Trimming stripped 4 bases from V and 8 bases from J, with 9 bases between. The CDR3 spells CASSSPLDEQFF. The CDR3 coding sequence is TGTGCCAGCAGTTCCCCCCTCGATGAGCAGTTCTTC.

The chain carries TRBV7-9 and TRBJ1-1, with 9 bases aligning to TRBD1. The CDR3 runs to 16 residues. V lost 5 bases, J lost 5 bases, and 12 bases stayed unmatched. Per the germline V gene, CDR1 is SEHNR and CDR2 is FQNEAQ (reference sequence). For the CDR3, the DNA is TGTGCCAGCAGCCCCCCGGCACAGGGGGCGGGAACTGAAGCTTTCTTT. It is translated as CASSPPAQGAGTEAFF. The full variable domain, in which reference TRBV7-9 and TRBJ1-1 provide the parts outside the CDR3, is DTGVSQNPRHKITKRGQNVTFRCDPISEHNRLYWYRQTLGQGPEFLTYFQNEAQLEKSRLLSDRFSAERPKGSFSTLEIQRTEQGDSAMYLCASSPPAQGAGTEAFFGQGTRLTVV.

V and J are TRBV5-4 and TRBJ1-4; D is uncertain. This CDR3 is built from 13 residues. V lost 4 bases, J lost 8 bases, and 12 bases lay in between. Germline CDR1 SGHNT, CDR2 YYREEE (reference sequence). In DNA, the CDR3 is TGTGCCAGCAGCGTCCGGGCGGGGGAAAAACTGTTTTTT. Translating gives CASSVRAGEKLFF. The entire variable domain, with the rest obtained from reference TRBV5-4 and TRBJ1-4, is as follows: ETGVTQSPTHLIKTRGQQVTLRCSSQSGHNTVSWYQQALGQGPQFIFQYYREEENGRGNFPPRFSGLQFPNYSSELNVNALELDDSALYLCASSVRAGEKLFFGSGTQLSVL.

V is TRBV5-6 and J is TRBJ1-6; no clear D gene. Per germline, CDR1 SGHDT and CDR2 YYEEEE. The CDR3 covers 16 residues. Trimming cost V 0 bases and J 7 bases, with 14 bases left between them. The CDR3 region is CASSLVGRGFNSPLHF. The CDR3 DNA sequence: TGTGCCAGCAGCTTGGTTGGGCGGGGATTCAATTCACCCCTCCACTTT.

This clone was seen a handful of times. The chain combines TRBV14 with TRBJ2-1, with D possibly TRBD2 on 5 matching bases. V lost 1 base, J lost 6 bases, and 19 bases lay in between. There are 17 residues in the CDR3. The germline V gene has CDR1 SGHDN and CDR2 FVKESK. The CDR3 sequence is CASSQGRRSRRSNEQFF. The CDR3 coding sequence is TGTGCCAGCAGCCAAGGCAGGAGGAGCCGTCGAAGCAATGAGCAGTTCTTC. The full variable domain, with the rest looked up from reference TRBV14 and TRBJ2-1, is EAGVTQFPSHSVIEKGQTVTLRCDPISGHDNLYWYRRVMGKEIKFLLHFVKESKQDESGMPNNRFLAERTGGTYSTLKVQPAELEDSGVYFCASSQGRRSRRSNEQFFGPGTRLTVL.

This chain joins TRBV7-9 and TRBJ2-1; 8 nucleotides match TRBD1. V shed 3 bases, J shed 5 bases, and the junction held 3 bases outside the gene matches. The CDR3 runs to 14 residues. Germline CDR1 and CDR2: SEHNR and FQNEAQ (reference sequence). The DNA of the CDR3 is TGTGCCAGCAGCTTCACAGGGGGACACAATGAGCAGTTCTTC. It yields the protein CASSFTGGHNEQFF.

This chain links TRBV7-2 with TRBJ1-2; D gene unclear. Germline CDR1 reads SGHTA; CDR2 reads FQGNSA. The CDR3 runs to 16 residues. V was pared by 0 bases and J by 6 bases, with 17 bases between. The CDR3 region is CASSLAREALSNGYTF. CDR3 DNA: TGTGCCAGCAGCTTAGCGAGGGAGGCCTTATCCAATGGCTACACCTTC. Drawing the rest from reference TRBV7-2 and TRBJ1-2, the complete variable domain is GAGVSQSPSNKVTEKGKDVELRCDPISGHTALYWYRQSLGQGLEFLIYFQGNSAPDKSGLPSDRFSAERTGGSVSTLTIQRTQQEDSAVYLCASSLAREALSNGYTFGSGTRLTVV.

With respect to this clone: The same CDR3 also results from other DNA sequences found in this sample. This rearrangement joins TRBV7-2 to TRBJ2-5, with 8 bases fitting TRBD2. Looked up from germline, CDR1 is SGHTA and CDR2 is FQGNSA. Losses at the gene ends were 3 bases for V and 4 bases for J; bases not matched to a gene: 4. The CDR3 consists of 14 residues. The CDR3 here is CASSLAGGGETQYF. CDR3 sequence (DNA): TGTGCCAGCAGCTTGGCGGGGGGCGGAGAGACCCAGTACTTC.

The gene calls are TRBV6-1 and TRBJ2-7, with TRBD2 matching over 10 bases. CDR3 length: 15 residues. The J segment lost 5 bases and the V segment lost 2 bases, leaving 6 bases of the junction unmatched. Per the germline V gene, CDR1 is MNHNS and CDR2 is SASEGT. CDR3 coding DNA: TGTGCCAGCAGTGAAACCTTAGCGGGGGGAAACGAGCAGTACTTC. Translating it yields CASSETLAGGNEQYF.

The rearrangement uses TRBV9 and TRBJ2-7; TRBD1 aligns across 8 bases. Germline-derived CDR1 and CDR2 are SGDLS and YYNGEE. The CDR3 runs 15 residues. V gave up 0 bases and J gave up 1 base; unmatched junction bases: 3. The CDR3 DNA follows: TGTGCCAGCAGCGTAGCAGACAGGGGTTCCTACGAGCAGTACTTC. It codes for CASSVADRGSYEQYF.

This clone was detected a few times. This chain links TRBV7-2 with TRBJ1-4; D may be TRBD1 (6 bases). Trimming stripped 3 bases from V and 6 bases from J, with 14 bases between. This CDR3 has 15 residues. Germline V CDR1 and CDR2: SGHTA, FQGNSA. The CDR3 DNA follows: TGTGCCAGCAGCTTCTCGACAGGCGGGTATGAAAAACTGTTTTTT. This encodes CASSFSTGGYEKLFF. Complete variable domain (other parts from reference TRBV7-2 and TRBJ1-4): GAGVSQSPSNKVTEKGKDVELRCDPISGHTALYWYRQSLGQGLEFLIYFQGNSAPDKSGLPSDRFSAERTGGSVSTLTIQRTQQEDSAVYLCASSFSTGGYEKLFFGSGTQLSVL.